These T cell receptor beta chains were read from a single sample in a study of spatial heterogeneity in lung cancer. TCRdb re-called the 5' RACE reads through MiXCR, storing one row per CDR3 protein. The data hold 30,000 to 40,000 distinct CDR3 sequences, with around 3.3% observed a single time. This material consisted of normal lung tissue next to the tumor, taken at surgery. These TCRs come from a male donor with early-stage non-small cell lung cancer. Each CDR3 is given without its conserved first and last residue. D genes are given only for firm matches. Clone size is shown for a subset of rows, as once, few, many or a class of expanded clone.

j_call,cdr3_length,d_call,clone_size,v_call,cdr3_aa
TRBJ1-1,11,TRBD1,-,TRBV6-2/TRBV6-3,ASSGQGFTEAF
TRBJ2-1,11,-,-,TRBV2,ASSASRTNWQF
TRBJ1-5,12,-,many,TRBV27,ASSFRGGNQPQH
TRBJ1-2,12,-,many,TRBV28,ASSTPDRFYGYT
TRBJ2-1,11,-,many,TRBV2,ASITPPSAEQF
TRBJ2-3,12,-,many,TRBV27,ASSLLAVTDTQY
TRBJ2-1,12,TRBD2,many,TRBV12-3/TRBV12-4,ASSQAGVSNEQF
TRBJ2-3,17,TRBD2,many,TRBV12-3/TRBV12-4,ASYPSPGLAGGLADTQY
TRBJ1-4,13,TRBD1,many,TRBV28,ASSPGQGGQEKLF
TRBJ1-2,11,-,many,TRBV9,ASSPDTNYGYT
TRBJ2-2,12,-,many,TRBV12-3/TRBV12-4,ASSLELYTGELF
TRBJ1-1,12,TRBD1,many,TRBV12-3/TRBV12-4,ASSPGQGNTEAF
TRBJ2-7,12,-,many,TRBV2,ASTSGTLPYEQY
TRBJ1-5,13,TRBD1,many,TRBV7-2,ASSQETGANQPQH
TRBJ2-7,11,TRBD1,many,TRBV20-1,SVPGQGQYEQY